The clone carrying this TCR beta chain was seen once. Germline assignment: CDR1 KGHSH and CDR2 LQKENI. V was clipped by 6 bases and J by 3 bases; unmatched bases: 9. The CDR3 extends over 16 amino acids. The repertoire was sequenced with immunoSEQ multiplex PCR; TCRdb's copy has only in-frame clones and lacks some. This table holds fewer than 65,000 clones, just over 85% found once. The data originate from a study of blood T cell repertoires in COVID-19. The clonotype originates from a woman older than 75 with acute or convalescent COVID-19. The chain recombines TRBV18 with TRBJ2-1; 9 bases line up with TRBD1. The sequencing sample was made of peripheral blood. Written as DNA, the CDR3 is TGTGCCAGCTCCCGCCGGACAGGGGATTTCTACAATGAGCAGTTCTTC. Its protein is CASSRRTGDFYNEQFF.